This T cell receptor (beta chain) derives from a study of prognosis after radiotherapy for stage I lung cancer. Study conclusions and caveats: Diminished Shannon entropy following stereotactic body radiation therapy characterized patients who developed distant metastases.

The V gene's germline CDR1 is MNHEY and CDR2 SVGEGT. The CDR3 has 14 residues. V was clipped by 5 bases and J by 5 bases; unmatched bases: 6. With regard to this clonotype: Its target is not known. A far larger clone is only one base removed, so a read error is likely.

Two-round multiplex PCR, the amplification method, yielded TCR beta CDR3 from genomic DNA. Round one of PCR was performed, and it used primers specific to each TRBV and TRBJ gene. MiXCR, run by TCRdb on the multiplex PCR reads, gives a single entry per CDR3 protein. Found here are more than 30,000 distinct CDR3 sequences, 35% to 45% of them singletons; the top ten hold approximately 15%. The TCR originated in a donor over 45 with non-small cell lung cancer. The chain is built from TRBV6-2 or TRBV6-3 and TRBJ1-5; 7 positions agree with TRBD1. The sequencing here drew on PBMCs, taken before or after stereotactic body radiation therapy (not recorded which). CDR3 sequence: CASSPKGADQPQHF. In DNA form, the CDR3 reads TGTGCCAGCAGTCCAAAGGGGGCTGATCAGCCCCAGCATTTT.